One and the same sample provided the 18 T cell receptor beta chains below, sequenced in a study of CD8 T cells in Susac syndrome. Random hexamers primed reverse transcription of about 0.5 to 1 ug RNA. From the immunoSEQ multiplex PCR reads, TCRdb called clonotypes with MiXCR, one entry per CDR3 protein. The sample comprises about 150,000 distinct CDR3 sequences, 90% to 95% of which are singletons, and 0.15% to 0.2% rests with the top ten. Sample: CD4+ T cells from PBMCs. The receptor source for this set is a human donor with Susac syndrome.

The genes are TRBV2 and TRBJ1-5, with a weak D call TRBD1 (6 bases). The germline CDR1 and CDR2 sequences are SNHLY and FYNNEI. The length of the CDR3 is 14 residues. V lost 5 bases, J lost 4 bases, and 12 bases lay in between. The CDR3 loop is CASSNGQMNQPQHF. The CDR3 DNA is TGTGCCAGCAGTAACGGACAGATGAATCAGCCCCAGCATTTT.

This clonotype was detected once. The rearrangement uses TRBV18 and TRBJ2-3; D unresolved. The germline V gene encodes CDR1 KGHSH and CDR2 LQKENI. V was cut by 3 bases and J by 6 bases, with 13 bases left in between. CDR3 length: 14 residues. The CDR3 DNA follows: TGTGCCAGCTCACCCAAGATCACAGCCGATACGCAGTATTTT. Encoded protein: CASSPKITADTQYF.

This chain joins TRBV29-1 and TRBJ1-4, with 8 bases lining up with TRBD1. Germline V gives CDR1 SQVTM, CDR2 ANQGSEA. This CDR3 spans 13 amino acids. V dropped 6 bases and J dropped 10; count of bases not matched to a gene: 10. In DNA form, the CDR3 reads TGCAGCGTCGTCATCGCAACAGGGGGAAAACTGTTTTTT. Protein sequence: CSVVIATGGKLFF.

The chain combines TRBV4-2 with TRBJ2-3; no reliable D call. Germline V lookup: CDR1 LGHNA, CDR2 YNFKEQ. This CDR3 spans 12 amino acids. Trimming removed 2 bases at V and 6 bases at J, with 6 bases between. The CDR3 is CASSQFRDTQYF. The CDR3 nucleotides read TGTGCCAGCAGCCAATTCCGGGATACGCAGTATTTT.

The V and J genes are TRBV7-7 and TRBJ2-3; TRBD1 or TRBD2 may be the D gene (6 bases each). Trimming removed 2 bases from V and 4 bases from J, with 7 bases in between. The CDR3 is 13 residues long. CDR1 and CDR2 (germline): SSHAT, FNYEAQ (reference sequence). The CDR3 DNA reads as TGTGCCAGCAGCTTAAGGGGGGCAGATACGCAGTATTTT. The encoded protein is CASSLRGADTQYF.

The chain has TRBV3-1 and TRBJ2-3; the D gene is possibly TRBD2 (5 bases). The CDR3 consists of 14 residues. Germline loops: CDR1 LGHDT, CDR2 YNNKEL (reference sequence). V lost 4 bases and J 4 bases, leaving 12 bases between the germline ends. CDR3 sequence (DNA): TGTGCCAGCAGCCCGCGTTCCGGGGCAGATACGCAGTATTTT. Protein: CASSPRSGADTQYF.

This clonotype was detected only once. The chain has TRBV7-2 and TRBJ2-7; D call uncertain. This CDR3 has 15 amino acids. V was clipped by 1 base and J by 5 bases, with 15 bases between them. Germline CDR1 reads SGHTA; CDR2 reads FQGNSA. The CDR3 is CASSLVRLLFDEQYF. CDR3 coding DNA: TGTGCCAGCAGCTTAGTTCGGCTTCTCTTCGACGAGCAGTACTTC.

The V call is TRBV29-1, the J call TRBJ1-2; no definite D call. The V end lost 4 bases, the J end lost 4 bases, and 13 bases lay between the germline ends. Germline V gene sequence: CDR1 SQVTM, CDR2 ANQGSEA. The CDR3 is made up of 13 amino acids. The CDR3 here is CSVAELQGYGYTF. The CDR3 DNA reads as TGCAGCGTTGCCGAACTACAAGGCTATGGCTACACCTTC.

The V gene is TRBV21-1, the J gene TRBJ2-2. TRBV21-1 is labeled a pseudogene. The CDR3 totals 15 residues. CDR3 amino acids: CASSKPSVNTGELFF. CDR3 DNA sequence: TGTGCCAGCAGCAAACCTTCAGTGAACACCGGGGAGCTGTTTTTT.

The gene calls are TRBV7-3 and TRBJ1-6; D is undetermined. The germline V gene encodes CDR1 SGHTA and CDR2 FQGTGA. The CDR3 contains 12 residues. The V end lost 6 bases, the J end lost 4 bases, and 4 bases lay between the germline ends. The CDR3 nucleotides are TGTGCCAGCAGGTCGTATAATTCACCCCTCCACTTT. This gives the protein CASRSYNSPLHF.

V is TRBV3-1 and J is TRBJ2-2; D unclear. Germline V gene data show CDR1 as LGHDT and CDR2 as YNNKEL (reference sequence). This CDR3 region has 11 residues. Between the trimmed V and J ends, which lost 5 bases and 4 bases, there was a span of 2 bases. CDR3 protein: CASSTTGELFF. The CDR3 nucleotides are TGTGCCAGCAGCACCACCGGGGAGCTGTTTTTT.

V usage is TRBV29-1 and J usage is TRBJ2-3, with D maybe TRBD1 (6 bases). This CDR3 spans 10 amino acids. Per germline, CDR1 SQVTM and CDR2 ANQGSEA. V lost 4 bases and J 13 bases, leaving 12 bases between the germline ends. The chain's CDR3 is CSVVQGWKYF. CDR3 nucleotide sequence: TGCAGCGTTGTTCAGGGGTGGAAGTATTTT.

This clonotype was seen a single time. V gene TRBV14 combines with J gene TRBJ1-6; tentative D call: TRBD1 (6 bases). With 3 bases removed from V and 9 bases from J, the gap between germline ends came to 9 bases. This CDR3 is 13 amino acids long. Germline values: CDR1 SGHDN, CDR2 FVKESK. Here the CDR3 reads CASSHTGFSPLHF. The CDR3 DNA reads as TGTGCCAGCAGCCATACAGGGTTTTCACCCCTCCACTTT.

The CDR3 region is CASSENPTGLNTEAFF. The CDR3, as DNA: TGTGCCAGCAGTGAGAATCCGACAGGGCTGAACACTGAAGCTTTCTTT. The rearrangement joins TRBV2 to TRBJ1-1, with 7 bases that match TRBD1. The CDR3 has 16 amino acids. Germline V gene lookup returns CDR1 SNHLY and CDR2 FYNNEI. V dropped 3 bases and J dropped 0; count of bases not matched to a gene: 7.

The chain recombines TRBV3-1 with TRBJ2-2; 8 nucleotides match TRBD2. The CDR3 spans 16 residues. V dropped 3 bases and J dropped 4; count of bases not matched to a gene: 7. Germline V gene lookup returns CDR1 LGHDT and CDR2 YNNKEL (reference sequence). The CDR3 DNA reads TGTGCCAGCAGCCACGGGACTAGATCGGGCACCGGGGAGCTGTTTTTT. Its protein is CASSHGTRSGTGELFF.

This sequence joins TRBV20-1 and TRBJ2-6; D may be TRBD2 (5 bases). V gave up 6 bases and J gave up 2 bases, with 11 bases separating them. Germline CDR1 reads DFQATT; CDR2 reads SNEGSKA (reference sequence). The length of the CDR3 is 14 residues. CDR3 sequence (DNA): TGCAGTGCCCGCTACGGGGCTGGGGCCAACGTCCTGACTTTC. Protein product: CSARYGAGANVLTF.

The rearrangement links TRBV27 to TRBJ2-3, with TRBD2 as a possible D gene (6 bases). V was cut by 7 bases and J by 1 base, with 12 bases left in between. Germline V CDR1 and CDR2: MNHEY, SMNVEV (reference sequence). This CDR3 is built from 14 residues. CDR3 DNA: TGTGCCAGCAAGGGCCCGGGGGGCACAGATACGCAGTATTTT. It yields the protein CASKGPGGTDTQYF.

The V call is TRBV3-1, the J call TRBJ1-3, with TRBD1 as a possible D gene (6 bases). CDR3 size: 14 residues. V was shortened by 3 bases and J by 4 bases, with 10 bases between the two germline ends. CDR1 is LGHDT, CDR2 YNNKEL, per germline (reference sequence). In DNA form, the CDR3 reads TGTGCCAGCAGCCAGGGGGCTTACGGAAACACCATATATTTT. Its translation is CASSQGAYGNTIYF.